This TCR beta chain is from a study of shared clonotypes between healthy human individuals. Sequenced by immunoSEQ multiplex PCR; TCRdb stores in-frame clones only, minus some. The repertoire consists of nearly 2 million clones, with about 95% occurring once and the leading ten covering around 1.2%. It was CD45RO-negative cells, positively selected for CCR7, that made up naive CD8 cells, with terminally differentiated effector memory CD45RA+ cells excluded. Germline values: CDR1 MNHNY, CDR2 SVGAGI (reference sequence). V was pared by 0 bases and J by 5 bases, with 17 bases between. CDR3 size: 16 residues.

The chain has TRBV6-6 and TRBJ2-7; weak D call: TRBD1 (5 bases). Sequences were obtained from naive CD8+ T cells sorted from blood. The source is a man aged 18 to 30 in good health. CDR3 sequence: CASSYSGQGRFHEQYF. DNA for the CDR3: TGTGCCAGCAGTTACTCGGGGCAGGGAAGGTTTCACGAGCAGTACTTC.